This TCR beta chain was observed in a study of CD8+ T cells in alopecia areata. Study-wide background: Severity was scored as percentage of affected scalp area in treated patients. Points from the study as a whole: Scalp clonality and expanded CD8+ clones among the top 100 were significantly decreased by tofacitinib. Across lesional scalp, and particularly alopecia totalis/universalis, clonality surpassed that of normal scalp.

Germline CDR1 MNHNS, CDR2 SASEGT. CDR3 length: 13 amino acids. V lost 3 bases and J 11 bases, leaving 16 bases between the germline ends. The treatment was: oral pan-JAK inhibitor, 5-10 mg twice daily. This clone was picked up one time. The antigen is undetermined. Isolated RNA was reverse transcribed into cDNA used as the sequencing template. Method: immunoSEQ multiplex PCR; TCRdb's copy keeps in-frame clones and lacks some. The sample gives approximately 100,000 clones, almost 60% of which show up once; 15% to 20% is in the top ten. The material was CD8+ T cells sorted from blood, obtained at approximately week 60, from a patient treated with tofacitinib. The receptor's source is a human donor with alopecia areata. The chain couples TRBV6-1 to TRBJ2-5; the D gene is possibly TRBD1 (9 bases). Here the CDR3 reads CASSDGGGQGQYF. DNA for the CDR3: TGTGCCAGCAGTGACGGGGGGGGACAGGGTCAGTACTTC.